A single sample gave rise to the 27 T cell receptor beta chains below, sequenced in a study of T cell changes during pregnancy in multiple sclerosis. This table comes from immunoSEQ multiplex PCR, and its TCRdb copy is limited to in-frame clones, with some not included. The sample has 70,000 to 95,000 clones, approximately 92% seen once. Specimen: peripheral blood, collected in the second trimester of pregnancy. The receptors were gathered from a female donor in good health, enrolled as a control in a pregnancy study.

The chain employs TRBV7-2 and TRBJ1-2; D gene uncertain. The CDR3 contains 16 residues. Trimming removed 0 bases at V and 4 bases at J, with 15 bases between. CDR1 and CDR2 from the germline V gene are SGHTA and FQGNSA. The CDR3 bases are TGTGCCAGCAGCTTAGCCGTTGCAGGTCTTTCCTATGGCTACACCTTC. Encoded protein: CASSLAVAGLSYGYTF.

The V gene is TRBV5-4, the J gene TRBJ1-2, with unresolved D. The CDR3 is 14 amino acids. V lost 5 bases to trimming and J lost 2 bases, with 13 bases between them. The germline V gene has CDR1 SGHNT and CDR2 YYREEE (reference sequence). CDR3 DNA: TGTGCCAGCAGAAATAGAGCCGGGAACTATGGCTACACCTTC. Translating it yields CASRNRAGNYGYTF.

The V and J genes are TRBV18 and TRBJ2-3, with 10 bases that match TRBD2. The CDR3 extends over 18 amino acids. J lost 0 bases, V lost 3 bases, and 9 bases had no gene match. The V gene's germline CDR1 is KGHSH and CDR2 LQKENI. The DNA for the CDR3 is TGTGCCAGCTCACCCTTGGCTAGCGGGGGCTCTAGCACAGATACGCAGTATTTT. It translates to CASSPLASGGSSTDTQYF.

The DNA of the CDR3 is TGTGCCTGGACCAGGGCTTTGGGTCAGCCCCAGCATTTT. The encoded protein is CAWTRALGQPQHF. The chain links TRBV30 to TRBJ1-5; D may be TRBD1 (5 bases). Trimming took off 4 bases at V and 6 bases at J, with 13 bases between the two ends. This CDR3 is built from 13 residues. Germline loops: CDR1 GTSNPN, CDR2 SVGIG (reference sequence).

The chain couples TRBV4-3 to TRBJ2-7, with TRBD2 identical over 14 bases. Germline V CDR1 and CDR2: LGHNA, YSLEER. This CDR3 has 16 residues. V dropped 0 bases and J dropped 5; count of bases not matched to a gene: 3. This CDR3 is CASSQDGTSGGHEQYF. The CDR3 coding sequence is TGCGCCAGCAGCCAAGACGGGACTAGCGGGGGCCACGAGCAGTACTTC.

V gene TRBV19 combines with J gene TRBJ1-1, with 7 bases identical to TRBD1. The V segment lost 6 bases and the J segment 7 bases; nucleotides outside the gene matches: 8. CDR3 length: 13 residues. From germline, CDR1 is LNHDA and CDR2 SQIVND (reference sequence). CDR3 DNA sequence: TGTGCCAGTAGACAGGGGTCATGGGGTGAAGCTTTCTTT. This encodes CASRQGSWGEAFF.

The gene calls are TRBV27 and TRBJ1-6, with D possibly TRBD1 on 6 matching bases. Germline values: CDR1 MNHEY, CDR2 SMNVEV (reference sequence). This CDR3 is 14 amino acids long. V was shortened by 4 bases and J by 10 bases, with 14 bases between the two germline ends. CDR3 bases: TGTGCCAGCAGTTCGTGGACAGAGAAATCACCCCTCCACTTT. Residues: CASSSWTEKSPLHF.

The V call is TRBV7-9, the J call TRBJ1-1; D possibly corresponds to TRBD1 (6 bases). Trimming left V 1 base short and J 5 bases short, with 14 bases between. CDR3 length equals 15 residues. The germline V gene encodes CDR1 SEHNR and CDR2 FQNEAQ (reference sequence). The CDR3 DNA reads as TGTGCCAGCAGCTTAGAGGCAGGGGCTTGGACTGAAGCTTTCTTT. This gives the protein CASSLEAGAWTEAFF.

The chain couples TRBV5-1 to TRBJ1-5, with 7 bases fitting TRBD1. The V gene end was trimmed by 0 bases and the J gene end by 4 bases; junction bases not matched to a gene: 4. The CDR3 contains 15 residues. CDR1 is SGHRS, CDR2 YFSETQ, per germline. The CDR3 protein is CASSLGQGANQPQHF. In nucleotides, the CDR3 is TGCGCCAGCAGCTTGGGACAGGGTGCGAATCAGCCCCAGCATTTT.

V is TRBV21-1 and J is TRBJ1-6. TRBV21-1 is a pseudogene. CDR3 length: 18 residues. The CDR3 here is CASSTYRADDAYNSPLHF. The CDR3 DNA reads as TGTGCCAGCTCTACCTACCGTGCGGATGACGCCTATAATTCACCCCTCCACTTT.

V gene TRBV5-4 combines with J gene TRBJ2-7, with 9 bases aligning to TRBD1. V lost 4 bases and J lost 2; bases outside the gene matches: 7. The CDR3 contains 15 residues. CDR1 and CDR2 from the germline V gene are SGHNT and YYREEE (reference sequence). CDR3 DNA sequence: TGTGCCAGCAGCCAAGGGACAGGGCTCGCCTACGAGCAGTACTTC. Amino acids: CASSQGTGLAYEQYF. Complete variable domain (other parts from reference TRBV5-4 and TRBJ2-7): ETGVTQSPTHLIKTRGQQVTLRCSSQSGHNTVSWYQQALGQGPQFIFQYYREEENGRGNFPPRFSGLQFPNYSSELNVNALELDDSALYLCASSQGTGLAYEQYFGPGTRLTVT.

The chain joins TRBV11-2 to TRBJ1-5, with a weak D call TRBD1 (6 bases). The V gene's germline CDR1 is SGHAT and CDR2 FQNNGV. V lost 10 bases, J lost 8 bases, and 12 bases lay in between. The CDR3 has 11 residues. CDR3 amino acids: CATEQGKPQHF. The CDR3 nucleotides are TGTGCCACCGAGCAGGGGAAGCCCCAGCATTTT.

The rearrangement uses TRBV25-1 and TRBJ2-6; 7 nucleotides align to TRBD2. Losses at the gene ends were 4 bases for V and 2 bases for J; bases not matched to a gene: 5. Germline-derived CDR1 and CDR2 are MGHDK and SYGVNS. The CDR3 covers 16 residues. CDR3 residues: CASSGGGKAGANVLTF. DNA for the CDR3: TGTGCCAGCAGTGGGGGGGGGAAGGCTGGGGCCAACGTCCTGACTTTC. Based on the CDR3 plus reference TRBV25-1 and TRBJ2-6, the full variable domain is EADIYQTPRYLVIGTGKKITLECSQTMGHDKMYWYQQDPGMELHLIHYSYGVNSTEKGDLSSESTVSRIRTEHFPLTLESARPSHTSQYLCASSGGGKAGANVLTFGAGSRLTVL.

The chain is built from TRBV4-3 and TRBJ2-7; D may be TRBD1 (6 bases). This CDR3 is 15 amino acids long. Looked up from germline, CDR1 is LGHNA and CDR2 is YSLEER. Trimming left V 3 bases short and J 4 bases short, with 16 bases between. The CDR3 nucleotides are TGCGCCAGCAGCCAGACCTTGGGACATCATTACGAGCAGTACTTC. It specifies CASSQTLGHHYEQYF.

The rearrangement uses TRBV5-6 and TRBJ2-7; D may be TRBD1 (6 bases). The CDR3 length is 13 residues. Germline V lookup: CDR1 SGHDT, CDR2 YYEEEE. V was pared by 1 base and J by 2 bases, with 7 bases between. The CDR3: CASSLQGPYEQYF. The CDR3 DNA follows: TGTGCCAGCAGCTTGCAGGGGCCCTACGAGCAGTACTTC. Variable domain in full (rest from reference TRBV5-6 and TRBJ2-7): DAGVTQSPTHLIKTRGQQVTLRCSPKSGHDTVSWYQQALGQGPQFIFQYYEEEERQRGNFPDRFSGHQFPNYSSELNVNALLLGDSALYLCASSLQGPYEQYFGPGTRLTVT.

This clone showed up just once. J is TRBJ2-7 and V is TRBV6-5; a weak D match, TRBD2 (6 bases). Germline V gene sequence: CDR1 MNHEY, CDR2 SVGAGI. The CDR3 is 13 residues long. Trimming took off 2 bases at V and 6 bases at J, with 11 bases between the two ends. The CDR3 region is CASSYDRGSEQYF. The CDR3 bases are TGTGCCAGCAGTTACGACCGGGGGAGCGAGCAGTACTTC.

The CDR3 region is CASSPLGQDPQPQHF. DNA for the CDR3: TGTGCCAGCAGCCCCCTGGGACAGGACCCTCAACCCCAGCATTTT. The chain has TRBV5-6 and TRBJ1-5; 8 nucleotides agree with TRBD1. V lost 4 bases, J lost 10 bases, and 13 bases stayed unmatched. This CDR3 is built from 15 residues. Germline V CDR1 and CDR2: SGHDT, YYEEEE. Full variable domain (outside the CDR3, taken from reference TRBV5-6 and TRBJ1-5): DAGVTQSPTHLIKTRGQQVTLRCSPKSGHDTVSWYQQALGQGPQFIFQYYEEEERQRGNFPDRFSGHQFPNYSSELNVNALLLGDSALYLCASSPLGQDPQPQHFGDGTRLSIL.

The chain employs TRBV7-9 and TRBJ1-5; the match to TRBD1 covers 10 bases. The length of the CDR3 is 17 residues. The V segment lost 4 bases and the J segment 0 bases; nucleotides outside the gene matches: 6. CDR1 is SEHNR, CDR2 FQNEAQ, per germline (reference sequence). CDR3 nucleotides: TGTGCCAGCAGCTACGGACAGGGGGGGTATAGCAATCAGCCCCAGCATTTT. Protein sequence: CASSYGQGGYSNQPQHF.

There are a few counts of this clone. The V and J genes are TRBV5-1 and TRBJ1-1, with D possibly matching TRBD1 (6 bases). V lost 4 bases, J lost 4 bases, and 14 bases lay in between. The CDR3 has 14 residues. Looked up from germline, CDR1 is SGHRS and CDR2 is YFSETQ. The CDR3 sequence: CASSHDTGFTEAFF. CDR3 in DNA: TGCGCCAGCAGCCACGACACAGGGTTCACTGAAGCTTTCTTT.

The CDR3 DNA is TGTGCCACCCGTCCTAACAGGGGGCCCTACGAGCAGTACTTC. This codes for CATRPNRGPYEQYF. V usage is TRBV7-2 and J usage is TRBJ2-7, with 9 positions matching TRBD1. From germline, CDR1 is SGHTA and CDR2 FQGNSA. The CDR3 contains 14 residues. V dropped 10 bases and J dropped 2; count of bases not matched to a gene: 9.

On this clone: The junction shows a germline mismatch at one end, possibly a read error. The V and J genes are TRBV7-2 and TRBJ2-7; weak D call: TRBD2 (5 bases). Germline assignment: CDR1 SGHTA and CDR2 FQGNSA. This CDR3 comprises 14 residues. The DNA for the CDR3 is TGTGCCAGCATCTTACCCGGGGAGTTCTACGAGCAGTACTTC. It is translated as CASILPGEFYEQYF.

This chain connects TRBV6-4 to TRBJ2-3, with a weak D call TRBD1 (6 bases). The V end was cut by 0 bases, the J end by 2 bases, with 15 bases between. This CDR3 has 17 residues. Looked up from germline, CDR1 is MRHNA and CDR2 is SNTAGT. The CDR3 sequence: CASSDSAAGDHTDTQYF. In DNA form, the CDR3 reads TGTGCCAGCAGTGACTCCGCCGCAGGGGACCACACAGATACGCAGTATTTT.

The chain employs TRBV27 and TRBJ1-1; D is undetermined. The CDR3 runs to 12 residues. The V end lost 5 bases, the J end lost 2 bases, and 6 bases lay between the germline ends. Per the germline V gene, CDR1 is MNHEY and CDR2 is SMNVEV (reference sequence). CDR3 protein: CASSEGNTEAFF. CDR3 nucleotides: TGTGCCAGCAGTGAGGGAAACACTGAAGCTTTCTTT.

To note about this clone: Different DNA sequences within this sample yield the same CDR3. The V call is TRBV30, the J call TRBJ2-5, with TRBD1 as a possible D gene (5 bases). CDR3 length equals 13 residues. Per the germline V gene, CDR1 is GTSNPN and CDR2 is SVGIG (reference sequence). Trimming removed 0 bases at V and 4 bases at J, with 9 bases between. CDR3 nucleotide sequence: TGTGCCTGGAGTGTGGCAGGGCCAGAGACCCAGTACTTC. Residues: CAWSVAGPETQYF.

CDR3 sequence reads: CASSLDRARTEAFF. The CDR3 DNA reads as TGTGCCAGCAGTTTGGACAGGGCTCGTACTGAAGCTTTCTTT. The chain has TRBV27 and TRBJ1-1; 8 bases map to TRBD1. CDR1 and CDR2 from the germline V gene are MNHEY and SMNVEV (reference sequence). CDR3 size: 14 residues. V lost 3 bases to trimming and J lost 5 bases; unmatched junction nucleotides: 5.

This chain connects TRBV30 to TRBJ2-5; the D gene is possibly TRBD1 (6 bases). The J call is uncertain, as TRBJ2-7 better fits the DNA end. Germline CDR1 is GTSNPN and CDR2 is SVGIG (reference sequence). This CDR3 region has 15 residues. CDR3 sequence (DNA): TGTGCCTGCAAACCTACTACAGGGTTCGCCTACGAGCAGTACTTC. This translates into CACKPTTGFAYEQYF.

The genes are TRBV19 and TRBJ1-4, with a possible D match to TRBD1 (5 bases). Trimming left V 5 bases short and J 5 bases short, with 12 bases between. Germline V CDR1 and CDR2: LNHDA, SQIVND (reference sequence). The CDR3 totals 14 residues. The CDR3 bases are TGTGCCAGTAGTTTCGACAGTAGGAATGAAAAACTGTTTTTT. This codes for CASSFDSRNEKLFF.